These 21 T cell receptor beta chains originate from one sample sequenced in a study of blood T cell repertoires in COVID-19. TCRdb keeps only in-frame clones here, not all; method: immunoSEQ multiplex PCR. The sample consists of roughly 99,000 clones, 70% to 90% of them appearing once. The material sequenced was peripheral blood. The receptors shown here come from a man between 50 and 59 years old with COVID-19, enrolled during active disease.

This clone was seen a single time. The chain joins TRBV29-1 to TRBJ1-1; the D is unclear. The CDR3 is made up of 10 amino acids. Germline V gives CDR1 SQVTM, CDR2 ANQGSEA. Trimming took off 7 bases at V and 1 base at J, with 4 bases between the two ends. The CDR3 nucleotides read TGCAGCGGACAGAACACTGAAGCTTTCTTT. This codes for CSGQNTEAFF.

The CDR3 loop is CASSQGGEQYF. In DNA, the CDR3 is TGTGCCAGCAGCCAAGGAGGGGAGCAGTACTTC. The chain recombines TRBV3-1 (or the pseudogene TRBV3-2) with TRBJ2-7; TRBD2 might be the D (5 bases). Per the germline V gene, CDR1 is LGHDT and CDR2 is YNNKEL (reference sequence). The CDR3 totals 11 residues. Trimming shortened V by 1 base and J by 7 bases, and 5 bases separated the two germline ends.

The chain has TRBV6-5 and TRBJ2-1; 7 bases are shared with TRBD1. The CDR3 runs 16 residues. Germline V gene lookup returns CDR1 MNHEY and CDR2 SVGAGI. V shed 0 bases, J shed 10 bases, and the junction held 12 bases outside the gene matches. This CDR3 is CASSYSRTGLNAEQFF. The CDR3 nucleotides are TGTGCCAGCAGTTACTCCCGGACAGGTCTCAATGCGGAGCAGTTCTTC.

The rearrangement uses TRBV6-5 and TRBJ2-7, with D perhaps matching TRBD1 (6 bases). This CDR3 is 13 amino acids long. V was cut by 5 bases and J by 3 bases, with 11 bases left in between. CDR1 and CDR2 from the germline V gene are MNHEY and SVGAGI. CDR3 residues: CASSPGARYEQYF. CDR3 bases: TGTGCCAGCAGTCCAGGGGCCCGCTACGAGCAGTACTTC.

J is TRBJ1-1 and V is TRBV15, with D possibly being TRBD1 (5 bases). Germline V CDR1 and CDR2: LNHNV, YYDKDF (reference sequence). The ends were cut back, 1 base at V and 1 base at J, with 10 bases in the middle. This CDR3 has 15 amino acids. CDR3 nucleotide sequence: TGTGCCACCAGCAGAGGGGGGGGAGAGAACACTGAAGCTTTCTTT. It codes for CATSRGGGENTEAFF.

V and J are TRBV4-1 and TRBJ1-5, with D maybe TRBD1 (5 bases). The germline V gene encodes CDR1 MGHRA and CDR2 YSYEKL. This CDR3 has 16 amino acids. Trimming pared 0 bases from V and 2 bases from J, leaving 11 bases between. In DNA, the CDR3 is TGCGCCAGCAGCCAAGAAGTTACAGGTCGCAATCAGCCCCAGCATTTT. Translation gives CASSQEVTGRNQPQHF.

About this clone: One junction end disagrees with the germline gene, perhaps due to a read error. The chain recombines TRBV7-7 with TRBJ2-2; 11 nucleotides align to TRBD1. Germline CDR1 is SSHAT and CDR2 is FNYEAQ (reference sequence). The CDR3 is 15 residues long. CDR3 sequence reads: CASSRTGGFTGELFF. The CDR3 DNA reads TGTGCTAGCAGCAGGACAGGGGGCTTCACCGGGGAGCTGTTTTTT.

The chain couples TRBV9 to TRBJ2-1; 11 bases match TRBD2. The trim removed 1 base at V and 3 bases at J, leaving 3 bases unmatched. The V gene's germline CDR1 is SGDLS and CDR2 YYNGEE. CDR3 length: 16 residues. The chain's CDR3 is CASSVTSGGNYNEQFF. The CDR3 DNA reads TGTGCCAGCAGCGTAACTAGCGGGGGTAACTACAATGAGCAGTTCTTC.

The chain is built from TRBV6-5 and TRBJ1-6; no clear D gene. From germline, CDR1 is MNHEY and CDR2 SVGAGI. V was trimmed by 5 bases and J by 11 bases, leaving 10 bases between them. The CDR3 runs 12 residues. The CDR3 nucleotides read TGTGCCAGCAGTCAAAGCTATCCACCCCTCCACTTT. This gives the protein CASSQSYPPLHF.

The rearrangement joins TRBV27 to TRBJ1-6; D gene uncertain. The CDR3 is made up of 15 amino acids. V gave up 4 bases and J gave up 9 bases, with 16 bases separating them. Germline V gene sequence: CDR1 MNHEY, CDR2 SMNVEV (reference sequence). CDR3 sequence reads: CASSWRAASTSPLHF. In DNA, the CDR3 is TGTGCCAGCAGTTGGCGGGCAGCTTCTACTTCACCCCTCCACTTT.

The chain combines TRBV5-4 with TRBJ1-2, with TRBD1 as a possible D gene (6 bases). The CDR3 has 13 residues. Germline values: CDR1 SGHNT, CDR2 YYREEE (reference sequence). V was shortened by 1 base and J by 4 bases, with 8 bases between the two germline ends. This CDR3 reads CASSLNRVYGYTF. The CDR3 region has the DNA TGTGCCAGCAGCTTGAACAGGGTCTATGGCTACACCTTC.

In its sample, this clone was seen a few times. At the DNA level, this CDR3 is encoded by other sequences in the same sample as well. The chain couples TRBV18 to TRBJ1-1, with D unclear. Per germline, CDR1 KGHSH and CDR2 LQKENI. This CDR3 is built from 14 residues. V shed 3 bases and J shed 1 base, with 9 bases lying between them. The CDR3 DNA is TGTGCCAGCTCACCTGCCCCAGGGAACACTGAAGCTTTCTTT. Translating it yields CASSPAPGNTEAFF.

This clone was recorded only once. The chain links TRBV30 to TRBJ1-1; no clear D gene. In germline, CDR1 is GTSNPN, CDR2 SVGIG (reference sequence). V was cut by 3 bases and J by 1 base, with 12 bases left in between. This CDR3 is 14 amino acids long. The CDR3: CAWSLDTENTEAFF. CDR3 bases: TGTGCCTGGAGCCTCGACACAGAGAACACTGAAGCTTTCTTT.

The gene calls are TRBV19 and TRBJ1-1; 7 bases agree with TRBD1. Per germline, CDR1 LNHDA and CDR2 SQIVND (reference sequence). The CDR3 is 15 amino acids. The junction had 6 bases not matched to a gene; V was cut back by 4 bases and J by 1 base. The chain's CDR3 is CASSTPRGSNTEAFF. Written as DNA, the CDR3 is TGTGCCAGTAGTACCCCCAGGGGGTCGAACACTGAAGCTTTCTTT.

This chain links TRBV2 with TRBJ1-1; TRBD1 is a possible D gene (5 bases). Trimming removed 10 bases at V and 6 bases at J, with 15 bases between. CDR3 length: 12 residues. Per the germline V gene, CDR1 is SNHLY and CDR2 is FYNNEI. The CDR3 here is CANNREGAEAFF. CDR3 bases: TGTGCCAACAATCGAGAAGGGGCTGAAGCTTTCTTT.

This rearrangement joins TRBV7-2 to TRBJ2-2; 8 nucleotides align to TRBD1. The CDR3 covers 15 residues. The germline V gene has CDR1 SGHTA and CDR2 FQGNSA. V gave up 4 bases and J gave up 8 bases; unmatched junction bases: 9. CDR3 amino acids: CASSSSPGGRGELFF. Here the CDR3 DNA reads TGTGCCAGCAGCTCCTCGCCAGGGGGCAGGGGGGAGCTGTTTTTT. The whole variable domain, filled in from reference TRBV7-2 and TRBJ2-2, reads GAGVSQSPSNKVTEKGKDVELRCDPISGHTALYWYRQSLGQGLEFLIYFQGNSAPDKSGLPSDRFSAERTGGSVSTLTIQRTQQEDSAVYLCASSSSPGGRGELFFGEGSRLTVL.

The rearrangement joins TRBV5-4 to TRBJ2-3, with 11 bases lining up with TRBD2. This CDR3 has 14 residues. Unmatched junction bases numbered 4, after V lost 4 bases and J lost 6 bases. Germline assignment: CDR1 SGHNT and CDR2 YYREEE (reference sequence). In nucleotides, the CDR3 is TGTGCCAGCAGCAGTAGCGGGGGGGTGGATACGCAGTATTTT. This encodes CASSSSGGVDTQYF.

The chain is built from TRBV18 and TRBJ1-1, with no clear D. The CDR3 extends over 14 amino acids. Looked up from germline, CDR1 is KGHSH and CDR2 is LQKENI. V lost 3 bases and J lost 6, with 14 bases in between. Here the CDR3 reads CASSPSGYGAEAFF. The CDR3 nucleotides read TGTGCCAGCTCACCCTCCGGTTATGGAGCTGAAGCTTTCTTT.

J is TRBJ1-5 and V is TRBV7-2; TRBD1 might be the D (6 bases). Trimming pared 1 base from V and 7 bases from J, leaving 8 bases between. CDR1 SGHTA and CDR2 FQGNSA come from the germline V gene. This CDR3 is 13 amino acids long. The CDR3: CASSLGGPQPQHF. CDR3 sequence (DNA): TGTGCCAGCAGCTTAGGGGGGCCCCAGCCCCAGCATTTT.

V usage is TRBV7-9 and J usage is TRBJ2-2, with 10 bases identical to TRBD2. Trimming removed 5 bases from V and 5 bases from J; junction bases left unmatched: 8. The germline CDR1 and CDR2 sequences are SEHNR and FQNEAQ (reference sequence). The CDR3 loop spans 16 amino acids. The DNA for the CDR3 is TGTGCCAGCAGCCTCCCTAGCGGGGGAATTACCGGGGAGCTGTTTTTT. It codes for CASSLPSGGITGELFF.

The chain employs TRBV5-4 and TRBJ2-2; a possible D gene is TRBD1 (5 bases). V lost 0 bases, J lost 0 bases, and 9 bases lay in between. Germline V lookup: CDR1 SGHNT, CDR2 YYREEE (reference sequence). The CDR3 has 16 residues. The DNA for the CDR3 is TGTGCCAGCAGCTTGGCAGGGTACTCGAACACCGGGGAGCTGTTTTTT. Encoded protein: CASSLAGYSNTGELFF. The full variable domain, rest sourced from reference TRBV5-4 and TRBJ2-2, is ETGVTQSPTHLIKTRGQQVTLRCSSQSGHNTVSWYQQALGQGPQFIFQYYREEENGRGNFPPRFSGLQFPNYSSELNVNALELDDSALYLCASSLAGYSNTGELFFGEGSRLTVL.